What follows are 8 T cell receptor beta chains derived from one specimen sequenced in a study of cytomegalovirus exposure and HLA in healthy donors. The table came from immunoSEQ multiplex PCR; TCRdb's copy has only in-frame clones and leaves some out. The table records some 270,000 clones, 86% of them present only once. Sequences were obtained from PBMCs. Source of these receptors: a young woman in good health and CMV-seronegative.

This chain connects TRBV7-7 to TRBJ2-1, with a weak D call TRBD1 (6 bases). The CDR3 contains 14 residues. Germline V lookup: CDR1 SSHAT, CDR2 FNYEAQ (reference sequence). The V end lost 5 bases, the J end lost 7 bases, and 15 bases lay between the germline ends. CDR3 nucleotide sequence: TGTGCCAGCAGCCCAAAGGGGGAGCGGAATGAGCAGTTCTTC. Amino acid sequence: CASSPKGERNEQFF. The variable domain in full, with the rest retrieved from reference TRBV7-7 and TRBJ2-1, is GAGVSQSPRYKVTKRGQDVTLRCDPISSHATLYWYQQALGQGPEFLTYFNYEAQPDKSGLPSDRFSAERPEGSISTLTIQRTEQRDSAMYRCASSPKGERNEQFFGPGTRLTVL.

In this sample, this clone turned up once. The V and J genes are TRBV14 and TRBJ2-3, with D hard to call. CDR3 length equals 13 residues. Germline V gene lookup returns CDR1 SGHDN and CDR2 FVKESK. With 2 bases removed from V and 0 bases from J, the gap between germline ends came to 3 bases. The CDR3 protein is CASSQLSTDTQYF. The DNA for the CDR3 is TGTGCCAGCAGCCAATTAAGCACAGATACGCAGTATTTT.

The CDR3 nucleotides read TGTGCCAGTAGGAGGGACAGTTCTTCACCCCTCCACTTT. Amino acid sequence: CASRRDSSSPLHF. V usage is TRBV19 and J usage is TRBJ1-6; 7 bases map to TRBD1. The germline V gene has CDR1 LNHDA and CDR2 SQIVND (reference sequence). V was clipped by 6 bases and J by 9 bases; unmatched bases: 5. This CDR3 has 13 amino acids.

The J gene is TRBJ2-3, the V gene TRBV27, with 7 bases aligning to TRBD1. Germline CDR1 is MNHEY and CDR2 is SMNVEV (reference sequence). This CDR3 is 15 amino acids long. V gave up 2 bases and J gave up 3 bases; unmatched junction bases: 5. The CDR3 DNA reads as TGTGCCAGCAGTTTAAGAAAGGGGGCTACAGATACGCAGTATTTT. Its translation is CASSLRKGATDTQYF.

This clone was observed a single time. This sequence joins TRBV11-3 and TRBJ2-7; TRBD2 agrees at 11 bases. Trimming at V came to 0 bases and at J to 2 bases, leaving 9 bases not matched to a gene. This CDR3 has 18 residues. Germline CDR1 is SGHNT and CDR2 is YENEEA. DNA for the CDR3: TGTGCCAGCAGCTTAGATAGTCCCGGGACTAGCGGAGCCTACGAGCAGTACTTC. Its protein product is CASSLDSPGTSGAYEQYF.

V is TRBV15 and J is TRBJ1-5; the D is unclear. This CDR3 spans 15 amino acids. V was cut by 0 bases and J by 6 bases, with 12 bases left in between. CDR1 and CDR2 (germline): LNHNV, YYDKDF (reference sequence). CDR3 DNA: TGTGCCACCAGCAGAGAGCGCACTGAGGGTCAGCCCCAGCATTTT. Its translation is CATSRERTEGQPQHF.

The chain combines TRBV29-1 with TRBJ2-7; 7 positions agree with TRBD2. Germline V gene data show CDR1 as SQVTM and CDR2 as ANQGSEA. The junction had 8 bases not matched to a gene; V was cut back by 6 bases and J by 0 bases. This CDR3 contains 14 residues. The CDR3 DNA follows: TGCAGCGTCCCCGGCCAGCGGGACTCCTACGAGCAGTACTTC. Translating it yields CSVPGQRDSYEQYF.

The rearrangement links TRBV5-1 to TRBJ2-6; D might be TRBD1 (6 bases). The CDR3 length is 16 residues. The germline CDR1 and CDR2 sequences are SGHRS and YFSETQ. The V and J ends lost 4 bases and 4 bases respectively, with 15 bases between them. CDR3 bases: TGCGCCAGCAGCCTTATACAGGGTTCCGGGGCCAACGTCCTGACTTTC. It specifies CASSLIQGSGANVLTF.